This T cell receptor (beta chain) was retrieved from a study of cytomegalovirus exposure and HLA in healthy donors. Study-wide results and limits: Earlier analysis yielded a pattern in which most TCR beta V segments were productive about 90% or about 30% of the time. A later analysis found common viral pathogens apparently linked to several of the most significant clusters.

It was with 60 Vbeta and 13 Jbeta primers that the PCR ran. In the source study's methods: In a later analysis, the count reached some 73 million unique TCR beta chains, with about 9.9 million shared. Clones were sequenced by immunoSEQ multiplex PCR, and TCRdb holds only the in-frame ones, with some missing. V and J calls and clone size are copied from that table; D and trimming were computed from the DNA. Of some 120,000 clones listed, about 80% are singletons. The CDR3 extends over 14 amino acids. Germline assignment: CDR1 GTSNPN and CDR2 SVGIG (reference sequence). The V and J ends lost 0 bases and 3 bases respectively, with 12 bases between them. The table lists this clone with a count of one. Its cognate antigen is unknown.

Sequenced input: PBMCs. The receptor comes from a woman aged 50 to 65 in good health and CMV-seropositive. This chain joins TRBV30 and TRBJ2-7; the D gene is possibly TRBD2 (7 bases). This chain's CDR3 is CAWSVGGGLYEQYF. In DNA, the CDR3 is TGTGCCTGGAGTGTAGGGGGGGGGCTCTACGAGCAGTACTTC.